What follows describes a single T cell receptor (beta chain). Genomic DNA was employed as the template in profiling TCR beta VDJ and CDR3. TCRdb recomputed calls from the reads with MiXCR, one row per CDR3 protein. The sample gives 350,000 to 450,000 distinct CDR3 sequences, approximately 70% of which show up once; 3% to 5% is in the top ten. Germline V lookup: CDR1 KGHDR, CDR2 SFDVKD. The CDR3 extends over 14 amino acids. Trimming pared 4 bases from V and 2 bases from J, leaving 9 bases between. These data belong to a study of CD8+CD57+ T cells in acquired aplastic anemia. Sequenced input: sorted CD4+, CD8+, or CD8+CD57+ T cells (not recorded which) from PBMCs. This TCR was recovered from a human donor in good health, serving as a control. V gene TRBV24-1 combines with J gene TRBJ2-3; D not resolved. CDR3 protein: CATSEYGFTDTQYF. CDR3 DNA: TGTGCCACCAGTGAGTATGGGTTCACAGATACGCAGTATTTT.